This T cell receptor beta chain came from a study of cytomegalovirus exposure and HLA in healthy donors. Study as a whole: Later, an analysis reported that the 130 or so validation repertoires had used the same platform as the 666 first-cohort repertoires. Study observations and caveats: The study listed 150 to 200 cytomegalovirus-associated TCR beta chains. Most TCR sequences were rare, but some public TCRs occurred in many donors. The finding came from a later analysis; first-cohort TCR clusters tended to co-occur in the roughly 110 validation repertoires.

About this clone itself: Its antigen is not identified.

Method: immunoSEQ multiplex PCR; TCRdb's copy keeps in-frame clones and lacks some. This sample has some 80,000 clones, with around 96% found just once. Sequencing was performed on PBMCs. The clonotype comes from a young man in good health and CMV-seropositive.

The CDR3 DNA follows: TGTGCTATAAGGTTGTTAGCGGGAGGGACAGATACGCAGTATTTT. This codes for CAIRLLAGGTDTQYF. The chain recombines TRBV6-1 with TRBJ2-3; TRBD2 agrees at 11 bases. The germline gives CDR1 MNHNS, CDR2 SASEGT. This CDR3 is 15 amino acids long.